A selection of T cell receptor beta chains follows, all from one sample in a study of shared clonotypes between healthy human individuals. The table came from immunoSEQ multiplex PCR; TCRdb's copy has only in-frame clones and leaves some out. Among approximately 600,000 clones listed, approximately 95% were seen once. The sequenced material came from naive CD8+ T cells sorted from blood. The receptors originated from a woman aged 30 to 39 in good health. The CDR3 runs from the conserved cysteine through the conserved F or W. D genes are given only for firm matches. Expanded clones get a size class; other rows say once, few or many, or leave the size out.

clone_size	d_call	v_call	j_call	cdr3_aa	cdr3_nt
NA	NA	TRBV7-9	TRBJ1-2	CASSLAGAYGYTF	TGTGCCAGCAGCTTAGCGGGGGCCTATGGCTACACCTTC
NA	NA	TRBV6-1	TRBJ1-2	CASSVGPTYGYTF	TGTGCCAGCAGTGTCGGGCCTACCTATGGCTACACCTTC
NA	NA	TRBV27	TRBJ2-3	CASQGPGDTQYF	TGTGCCAGCCAGGGGCCGGGGGATACGCAGTATTTT
few	NA	TRBV11-2	TRBJ2-7	CASSLGPEQYF	TGTGCCAGCAGCTTAGGGCCCGAGCAGTACTTC
NA	NA	TRBV5-4	TRBJ1-2	CASSLDNLGSTSNYGYTF	TGTGCCAGCAGCTTGGACAATCTGGGGTCTACCTCTAACTATGGCTACACCTTC
NA	NA	TRBV29-1	TRBJ1-2	CSVIRASPLLDYGYTF	TGCAGCGTCATCCGGGCCTCCCCGCTGCTAGACTATGGCTACACCTTC
NA	NA	TRBV10-1	TRBJ2-2	CASSELNTGELFF	TGCGCCAGCAGTGAACTAAACACCGGGGAGCTGTTTTTT
NA	NA	TRBV29-1	TRBJ1-2	CSVKSSYGYTF	TGCAGCGTTAAGAGCTCATATGGCTACACCTTC
NA	NA	TRBV27	TRBJ2-7	CASAERGYEQYF	TGTGCCAGCGCCGAAAGAGGGTACGAGCAGTACTTC
few	TRBD1	TRBV6-1	TRBJ2-7	CASSETVTGSEQYF	TGTGCCAGCAGTGAAACCGTGACAGGGTCCGAGCAGTACTTC
NA	TRBD2	TRBV7-2	TRBJ2-7	CASSQTSGRAEQYF	TGTGCCAGCAGCCAGACTAGCGGGAGGGCCGAGCAGTACTTC
NA	NA	TRBV6-4	TRBJ1-1	CASSDSIWQEAFF	TGTGCCAGCAGTGACTCGATATGGCAAGAAGCTTTCTTT
NA	NA	TRBV9	TRBJ1-3	CASSSPPGNTIYF	TGTGCCAGCAGCTCACCCCCGGGAAACACCATATATTTT
NA	NA	TRBV27	TRBJ1-1	CASSRDTMNTEAFF	TGTGCCAGCAGTCGGGACACCATGAACACTGAAGCTTTCTTT
NA	NA	TRBV6-1	TRBJ2-7	CASSGGQTYEQYF	TGTGCCAGCAGTGGTGGACAGACCTACGAGCAGTACTTC
NA	NA	TRBV7-2	TRBJ2-1	CASSSSFGGYSSYNEQFF	TGTGCCAGCAGCTCCTCTTTTGGGGGGTACAGCTCCTACAATGAGCAGTTCTTC
NA	NA	TRBV7-9	TRBJ2-7	CASGGQDYEQYF	TGTGCCAGCGGGGGGCAGGACTACGAGCAGTACTTC
NA	NA	TRBV30	TRBJ2-5	CAWSSGLQETQYF	TGTGCCTGGAGCTCGGGACTCCAAGAGACCCAGTACTTC
NA	TRBD1	TRBV19	TRBJ2-1	CASRGTGLYNEQFF	TGTGCCAGTAGAGGGACAGGGTTATACAATGAGCAGTTCTTC
NA	TRBD2	TRBV29-1	TRBJ2-1	CSVNSGNEQFF	TGCAGCGTTAATAGCGGGAATGAGCAGTTCTTC
NA	TRBD2	TRBV7-9	TRBJ2-7	CASSARTSYEQYF	TGTGCCAGCAGCGCGCGGACTAGTTACGAGCAGTACTTC
NA	NA	TRBV11-2	TRBJ2-7	CASSFGEGWAYEQYF	NA
NA	NA	TRBV15	TRBJ1-2	CATSKYPEISGYTF	TGTGCCACCAGCAAGTACCCCGAGATCAGCGGCTACACCTTC
NA	TRBD1	TRBV27	TRBJ1-4	CASSAGGAYEKLFF	TGTGCCAGCAGCGCAGGGGGCGCTTATGAAAAACTGTTTTTT
NA	NA	TRBV7-9	TRBJ2-7	CASSLGTGTYLYEQYF	TGTGCCAGCAGCTTAGGCACCGGGACATACCTTTACGAGCAGTACTTC
NA	NA	TRBV6-1	TRBJ1-1	CASSDFMRTRRNTEAFF	TGTGCCAGCAGTGACTTCATGAGGACAAGACGCAACACTGAAGCTTTCTTT
NA	TRBD2	TRBV7-2	TRBJ2-7	CASSLVLAGENYEQYF	TGTGCCAGCAGCTTAGTACTAGCGGGAGAAAACTACGAGCAGTACTTC
once	TRBD1	TRBV19	TRBJ2-7	CASSPDRENYEQYF	TGTGCCAGTAGCCCGGACAGGGAAAACTACGAGCAGTACTTC
NA	NA	TRBV15	TRBJ2-7	CATSRDLEDYLDYEQYF	TGTGCCACCAGCAGAGATCTAGAGGACTACCTCGACTACGAGCAGTACTTC
NA	NA	TRBV15	TRBJ1-5	CATSRDDSRQPQHF	TGTGCCACCAGCAGAGATGACAGTAGGCAGCCCCAGCATTTT
NA	NA	TRBV4-1	TRBJ1-1	CASSQDPGSMNTEAFF	TGCGCCAGCAGCCAAGACCCCGGGTCCATGAACACTGAAGCTTTCTTT
NA	NA	TRBV19	TRBJ2-7	CASSIEGGMIYEQYF	TGTGCCAGTAGTATAGAGGGCGGAATGATCTACGAGCAGTACTTC
NA	NA	TRBV27	TRBJ2-7	CASSLSQGTISYEQYF	TGTGCCAGCAGTTTAAGTCAGGGGACGATCTCCTACGAGCAGTACTTC
NA	NA	TRBV7-8	TRBJ2-6	CASSFHGGANVLTF	TGTGCCAGCAGCTTTCATGGTGGGGCCAACGTCCTGACTTTC
NA	NA	TRBV6-1	TRBJ1-5	CASSASQPQHF	TGTGCCAGCAGTGCCAGCCAGCCCCAGCATTTT
NA	TRBD2	TRBV6-5	TRBJ2-7	CASSFSGGSFEQYF	TGTGCCAGCAGTTTCTCGGGAGGGAGTTTCGAGCAGTACTTC
NA	NA	TRBV7-9	TRBJ2-1	CASSPPGVGDGEQFF	TGTGCCAGCAGCCCCCCAGGGGTGGGGGACGGTGAGCAGTTCTTC
NA	NA	TRBV28	TRBJ1-5	CASSLVRGNKQPQHF	TGTGCCAGCAGTTTGGTACGGGGAAACAAACAGCCCCAGCATTTT
once	TRBD1	TRBV15	TRBJ2-1	CATSSTGTGPPGEQFF	TGTGCCACCAGCAGTACCGGGACAGGGCCTCCGGGTGAGCAGTTCTTC
NA	TRBD1	TRBV5-4	TRBJ1-2	CASSLGQGIYGYTF	TGTGCCAGCAGCTTGGGACAGGGCATATATGGCTACACCTTC
NA	TRBD1	TRBV7-9	TRBJ2-1	CASSEPGTAYNEQFF	TGTGCCAGCAGCGAACCCGGGACAGCCTACAATGAGCAGTTCTTC
NA	NA	TRBV19	TRBJ1-1	CASSSLYPRRENTEAFF	TGTGCCAGTAGTTCCCTCTACCCACGACGGGAAAACACTGAAGCTTTCTTT
NA	TRBD1	TRBV27	TRBJ2-5	CASSLVLAGGAETQYF	TGTGCCAGCAGTTTAGTGTTGGCAGGGGGCGCGGAGACCCAGTACTTC
NA	NA	TRBV28	TRBJ2-7	CASSLAGDYEQYF	TGTGCCAGCAGTTTGGCAGGAGACTACGAGCAGTACTTC
NA	NA	TRBV14	TRBJ2-7	CASSLPGGRAYEQYF	TGTGCCAGCAGCCTTCCTGGCGGGCGCGCCTACGAGCAGTACTTC
NA	NA	TRBV27	TRBJ2-2	CASRVYSGELFF	TGTGCCAGCAGGGTTTATTCCGGGGAGCTGTTTTTT
NA	NA	TRBV2	TRBJ2-7	CASSEWGPYEQYF	TGTGCCAGCAGTGAATGGGGTCCCTACGAGCAGTACTTC
NA	NA	TRBV7-9	TRBJ2-3	CASSLFVSGTDTQYF	TGTGCCAGCAGCTTATTCGTTTCGGGGACAGATACGCAGTATTTT
NA	TRBD1	TRBV10-2	TRBJ2-7	CASSDGQGVTYEQYF	TGCGCCAGCAGTGACGGACAGGGGGTAACCTACGAGCAGTACTTC
few	NA	TRBV19	TRBJ1-5	CASSIVSQPQHF	TGTGCCAGTAGTATTGTTAGTCAGCCCCAGCATTTT
NA	NA	TRBV6-5	TRBJ1-2	CASSYTLGTLDGYTF	TGTGCCAGCAGTTACACCTTAGGGACGCTTGACGGCTACACCTTC
NA	TRBD2	TRBV6-5	TRBJ2-7	CASSSHKERELDEQYF	TGTGCCAGCAGTTCCCACAAGGAGCGGGAGTTGGACGAGCAGTACTTC
NA	NA	TRBV29-1	TRBJ2-1	CSVRTPSGNEQFF	TGCAGCGTACGGACCCCGTCGGGTAATGAGCAGTTCTTC
NA	NA	TRBV19	TRBJ1-5	CASSSPWAGNQPQHF	TGTGCCAGTAGTTCGCCCTGGGCGGGTAATCAGCCCCAGCATTTT
NA	TRBD1	TRBV27	TRBJ1-1	CASQGGLSEAFF	TGTGCCAGCCAGGGGGGATTGAGTGAAGCTTTCTTT
NA	TRBD1	TRBV25-1	TRBJ2-7	CASGRGWTGDLEQYF	TGTGCCAGTGGTAGGGGCTGGACAGGGGATCTAGAGCAGTACTTC